Below are 10 T cell receptor beta chains sequenced from a single sample in a study of T cell responses to AZD1222 COVID-19 vaccine. Sequenced by immunoSEQ multiplex PCR; TCRdb stores in-frame clones only, minus some. The data hold some 150,000 clones, with approximately 94% observed a single time. The source was peripheral blood, collected on day 0 of AZD1222 vaccination. Receptors were obtained from an adult in good health.

Written as DNA, the CDR3 is TGTGCCAGCAGCTTAAGGGGGTTCACTGAAGCTTTCTTT. Its translation: CASSLRGFTEAFF. This chain joins TRBV5-4 and TRBJ1-1, with D perhaps matching TRBD1 (6 bases). V lost 2 bases to trimming and J lost 4 bases, with 9 bases between them. CDR3 length: 13 amino acids. Germline V gene data show CDR1 as SGHNT and CDR2 as YYREEE (reference sequence).

The chain uses TRBV18 and TRBJ1-6; D gene unclear. With 2 bases removed from V and 2 bases from J, the gap between germline ends came to 10 bases. Per the germline V gene, CDR1 is KGHSH and CDR2 is LQKENI. CDR3 length: 16 residues. The DNA for the CDR3 is TGTGCCAGCTCACCATCCCGGGGAACCTATAATTCACCCCTCCACTTT. It is translated as CASSPSRGTYNSPLHF.

The rearrangement uses TRBV7-9 and TRBJ1-3; D gene ambiguous. The CDR3 sequence is 17 residues long. V dropped 2 bases and J dropped 4 bases, with 18 bases sitting between them. Germline CDR1 reads SEHNR; CDR2 reads FQNEAQ (reference sequence). CDR3 in DNA: TGTGCCAGCAGCTTAACCGATGGTGGGCTTTCGGGAAACACCATATATTTT. Its protein product is CASSLTDGGLSGNTIYF.

The chain has TRBV6-2 or TRBV6-3 and TRBJ1-1, with 9 positions matching TRBD1. The CDR3 contains 21 residues. Looked up from germline, CDR1 is MNHEY and CDR2 is SVGEGT. V lost 2 bases to trimming and J lost 9 bases; unmatched junction nucleotides: 28. Here the CDR3 reads CASSYNPVNPEKQGALVKAFF. The CDR3 DNA reads TGTGCCAGCAGTTACAACCCGGTAAACCCCGAGAAACAGGGGGCGCTTGTTAAAGCTTTCTTT.

The chain couples TRBV11-3 to TRBJ1-6; D not resolved. The CDR3 has 14 residues. The V end lost 0 bases, the J end lost 7 bases, and 7 bases lay between the germline ends. CDR1 is SGHNT and CDR2 is YENEEA in the germline V gene. This chain's CDR3 is CASSLDHENSPLHF. DNA for the CDR3: TGTGCCAGCAGCTTAGATCATGAGAATTCACCCCTCCACTTT. Full variable domain (rest looked up from reference TRBV11-3 and TRBJ1-6): EAGVVQSPRYKIIEKKQPVAFWCNPISGHNTLYWYLQNLGQGPELLIRYENEEAVDDSQLPKDRFSAERLKGVDSTLKIQPAELGDSAVYLCASSLDHENSPLHFGNGTRLTVT.

This clone appeared a few times. The J gene is TRBJ1-1, the V gene TRBV19; no reliable D call. V lost 3 bases and J 6 bases, leaving 17 bases between the germline ends. The CDR3 has 15 amino acids. Germline V gene lookup returns CDR1 LNHDA and CDR2 SQIVND (reference sequence). The CDR3 DNA reads TGTGCCAGTAGTATGGGTGTGGGGAAAGGAGCTGAAGCTTTCTTT. It codes for CASSMGVGKGAEAFF. Complete variable domain (other parts from reference TRBV19 and TRBJ1-1): DGGITQSPKYLFRKEGQNVTLSCEQNLNHDAMYWYRQDPGQGLRLIYYSQIVNDFQKGDIAEGYSVSREKKESFPLTVTSAQKNPTAFYLCASSMGVGKGAEAFFGQGTRLTVV.

The rearrangement uses TRBV9 and TRBJ2-3; D is uncertain. CDR1 is SGDLS and CDR2 is YYNGEE in the germline V gene. The length of the CDR3 is 14 residues. V lost 0 bases to trimming and J lost 5 bases, with 10 bases between them. The CDR3, as DNA: TGTGCCAGCAGCGTAGTTTTGTTTGGAGATACGCAGTATTTT. As protein: CASSVVLFGDTQYF.

V gene TRBV5-1 combines with J gene TRBJ2-5; D is uncertain. V was clipped by 3 bases and J by 4 bases, with 13 bases between them. The CDR3 length is 14 residues. Germline values: CDR1 SGHRS, CDR2 YFSETQ. The DNA of the CDR3 is TGCGCCAGCAGCTCTTGGACCACGGGAGAGACCCAGTACTTC. Translating it yields CASSSWTTGETQYF.

The V and J genes are TRBV19 and TRBJ1-1; possible D gene TRBD1, 5 bases. The germline CDR1 and CDR2 sequences are LNHDA and SQIVND (reference sequence). The CDR3 length is 15 residues. V was cut by 5 bases and J by 3 bases, with 16 bases left in between. CDR3 protein: CASSLQDGGDTEAFF. In DNA form, the CDR3 reads TGTGCCAGTAGTCTCCAGGACGGGGGGGACACTGAAGCTTTCTTT.

The chain uses TRBV3-1 (or the pseudogene TRBV3-2) and TRBJ2-7; D perhaps matches TRBD2 (5 bases). V was trimmed by 1 base and J by 1 base, leaving 11 bases between them. CDR1 and CDR2 (germline): LGHDT, YNNKEL (reference sequence). This CDR3 has 15 residues. The CDR3 DNA sequence: TGTGCCAGCAGCCAAGCCACCGGCGGGTCCTACGAGCAGTACGTC. It specifies CASSQATGGSYEQYV.